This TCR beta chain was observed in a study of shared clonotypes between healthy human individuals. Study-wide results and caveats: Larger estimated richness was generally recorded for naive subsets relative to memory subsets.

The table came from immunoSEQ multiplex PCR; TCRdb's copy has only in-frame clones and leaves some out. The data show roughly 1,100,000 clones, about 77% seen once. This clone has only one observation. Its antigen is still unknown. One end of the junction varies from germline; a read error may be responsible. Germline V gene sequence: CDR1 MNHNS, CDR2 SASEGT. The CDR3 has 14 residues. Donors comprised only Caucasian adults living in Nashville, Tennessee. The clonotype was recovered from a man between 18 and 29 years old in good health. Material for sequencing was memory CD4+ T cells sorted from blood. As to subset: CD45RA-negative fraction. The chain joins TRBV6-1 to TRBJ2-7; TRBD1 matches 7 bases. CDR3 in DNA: TGTGCCATCAGTGAGTCGACGACAGGGAACGAGCAGTACTTC. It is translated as CAISESTTGNEQYF.